What follows are 32 T cell receptor beta chains derived from one specimen sequenced in a study of CD8 T cells in ankylosing spondylitis. TCRdb used MiXCR to reprocess the 5' RACE reads, holding one entry per CDR3 protein. The sample lists 240,000 or so distinct CDR3 sequences, about 10% seen once, with 6% to 7.5% in the top ten. What was sequenced was blood, either unsorted or a sorted T cell fraction (not recorded which). All receptors come from a male donor with ankylosing spondylitis or in good health (not recorded which).

This clonotype was counted ten times or more. The chain recombines TRBV5-6 with TRBJ2-2, with D unclear. Trimming cost V 5 bases and J 1 base, with 12 bases left between them. CDR1 SGHDT and CDR2 YYEEEE come from the germline V gene. The CDR3 covers 15 residues. The CDR3 loop is CASRFRTENTGELFF. The CDR3 nucleotides are TGTGCCAGCAGGTTCAGGACGGAGAACACCGGGGAGCTGTTTTTT.

For the CDR3, the DNA is TGTGCCAGCAGCGCGACGAATGGGAATGAAAAACTGTTTTTT. Translation gives CASSATNGNEKLFF. The V call is TRBV7-8, the J call TRBJ1-4, with D unclear. V lost 5 bases to trimming and J lost 5 bases, with 12 bases between them. This CDR3 has 14 residues. Per germline, CDR1 SGHVS and CDR2 FQNEAQ. The full variable domain, in which reference TRBV7-8 and TRBJ1-4 provide the parts outside the CDR3, is GAGVSQSPRYKVAKRGQDVALRCDPISGHVSLFWYQQALGQGPEFLTYFQNEAQLDKSGLPSDRFFAERPEGSVSTLKIQRTQQEDSAVYLCASSATNGNEKLFFGSGTQLSVL.

This clonotype has ten or more counts. The chain has TRBV5-1 and TRBJ2-1, with a tentative D call TRBD1 (5 bases). Between the trimmed V and J ends, which lost 4 bases and 5 bases, there was a span of 13 bases. CDR1 and CDR2 (germline): SGHRS, YFSETQ. The CDR3 runs to 14 residues. The CDR3 is CASSKQTENNEQFF. The CDR3 nucleotides read TGCGCCAGCAGCAAGCAGACAGAAAACAATGAGCAGTTCTTC.

This clonotype was seen at least ten times. The genes are TRBV6-5 and TRBJ2-7, with unresolved D. CDR1 and CDR2 from the germline V gene are MNHEY and SVGAGI. CDR3 length: 13 residues. V was pared by 0 bases and J by 6 bases, with 9 bases between. The CDR3 sequence: CASSYSAKVEQYF. The CDR3 bases are TGTGCCAGCAGTTACTCTGCCAAGGTCGAGCAGTACTTC.

There are many counts of this clonotype. The chain is built from TRBV5-5 and TRBJ2-7, with a possible D match to TRBD1 (5 bases). Germline V gene data show CDR1 as SGHKS and CDR2 as YYEKEE (reference sequence). V gave up 2 bases and J gave up 3 bases, with 12 bases separating them. The CDR3 extends over 14 amino acids. The CDR3 DNA reads as TGTGCCAGCAGCTTCCCCGGCAGGGTCTACGAGCAGTACTTC. It translates to CASSFPGRVYEQYF.

This clonotype has at least ten counts. The gene calls are TRBV20-1 and TRBJ2-1, with D perhaps matching TRBD2 (5 bases). The CDR3 is 14 residues long. Germline V CDR1 and CDR2: DFQATT, SNEGSKA (reference sequence). Trimming removed 1 base from V and 5 bases from J, with 12 bases in between. In nucleotides, the CDR3 is TGCAGTGCTAGAGTGGTGCGGGCGCACAATGAGCAGTTCTTC. Encoded protein: CSARVVRAHNEQFF.

This clonotype was seen repeatedly, ten times or more. J is TRBJ2-7 and V is TRBV20-1, with D uncertain. The germline V and J ends were trimmed by 0 bases and 4 bases, with 7 bases remaining between them. This CDR3 is built from 12 residues. Per germline, CDR1 DFQATT and CDR2 SNEGSKA (reference sequence). CDR3 residues: CSAREMEYEQYF. The DNA of the CDR3 is TGCAGTGCTAGAGAAATGGAGTACGAGCAGTACTTC.

This clonotype was detected many times. The gene calls are TRBV5-1 and TRBJ1-5; D remains ambiguous. This CDR3 comprises 13 residues. The germline V gene encodes CDR1 SGHRS and CDR2 YFSETQ. V shed 5 bases and J shed 10 bases, with 16 bases lying between them. CDR3 sequence (DNA): TGCGCCAGCAGTCAAGACGGGCAAACTCCCCAGCATTTT. Residues: CASSQDGQTPQHF.

This clonotype was detected many times. The chain has TRBV5-1 and TRBJ2-2; 10 bases map to TRBD1. V lost 4 bases to trimming and J lost 7 bases; unmatched junction nucleotides: 10. Per germline, CDR1 SGHRS and CDR2 YFSETQ. The CDR3 runs to 16 residues. CDR3 amino acids: CASSPGTGDRNGELFF. In DNA, the CDR3 is TGCGCCAGCAGCCCCGGGACAGGGGATCGAAACGGGGAGCTGTTTTTT.

This clonotype was seen many times. The J gene is TRBJ2-3, the V gene TRBV11-2; D not resolved. This CDR3 contains 15 residues. Trimming pared 5 bases from V and 4 bases from J, leaving 16 bases between. From germline, CDR1 is SGHAT and CDR2 FQNNGV. The CDR3 DNA reads TGTGCCAGCAGCATAGGCCGAAGGGCCGCAGATACGCAGTATTTT. The encoded protein is CASSIGRRAADTQYF. Together with reference TRBV11-2 and TRBJ2-3, the CDR3 gives the full variable domain: EAGVAQSPRYKIIEKRQSVAFWCNPISGHATLYWYQQILGQGPKLLIQFQNNGVVDDSQLPKDRFSAERLKGVDSTLKIQPAKLEDSAVYLCASSIGRRAADTQYFGPGTRLTVL.

This clonotype has at least ten counts. This chain joins TRBV6-6 and TRBJ2-1; D may be TRBD2 (5 bases). The CDR3 is made up of 12 amino acids. V lost 7 bases, J lost 9 bases, and 13 bases lay in between. From germline, CDR1 is MNHNY and CDR2 SVGAGI (reference sequence). The chain's CDR3 is CASIPPAGEQFF. The CDR3, as DNA: TGTGCCAGCATACCCCCGGCGGGTGAGCAGTTCTTC.

The chain is built from TRBV2 and TRBJ2-1; either TRBD1 or TRBD2 may fit D (6 bases each). Trimming took 7 bases from V and 6 from J, leaving 19 bases between them. The CDR3 has 15 amino acids. Germline CDR1 and CDR2: SNHLY and FYNNEI. DNA of the CDR3: TGTGCCAGCACCATAAGGGGGGACGCGGTCAATGAGCAGTTCTTC. Encoded protein: CASTIRGDAVNEQFF.

This clonotype was seen a handful of times. The chain uses TRBV5-1 and TRBJ2-5, with 7 nucleotides matching TRBD2. With V trimmed by 6 bases and J by 2 bases, 4 bases remained unmatched. The germline V gene has CDR1 SGHRS and CDR2 YFSETQ. This CDR3 spans 13 amino acids. This chain's CDR3 is CASKRDRQETQYF. The CDR3 DNA is TGCGCCAGCAAGCGGGACCGTCAAGAGACCCAGTACTTC.

This clonotype occurred a few times. This sequence joins TRBV28 and TRBJ2-1; no clear D gene. The CDR3 spans 13 residues. The V gene's germline CDR1 is MDHEN and CDR2 SYDVKM. Trimming removed 3 bases at V and 4 bases at J, with 7 bases between. The CDR3 DNA follows: TGTGCCAGCAGTTTCCGGGCTTACAATGAGCAGTTCTTC. It yields the protein CASSFRAYNEQFF.

In this sample, this clonotype turned up many times. The chain uses TRBV28 and TRBJ1-5; the D is unclear. Germline V gene data show CDR1 as MDHEN and CDR2 as SYDVKM. The ends were cut back, 8 bases at V and 1 base at J, with 3 bases in the middle. The CDR3 is 11 residues long. In DNA form, the CDR3 reads TGTGCCAGCGGAAGCAATCAGCCCCAGCATTTT. The encoded protein is CASGSNQPQHF.

This clonotype has ten or more counts. The genes are TRBV6-1 and TRBJ2-5; TRBD1 or TRBD2 may be the D gene (5 bases each). The CDR3 has 15 residues. V was clipped by 2 bases and J by 2 bases, with 12 bases between them. CDR1 is MNHNS and CDR2 is SASEGT in the germline V gene. The CDR3 DNA follows: TGTGCCAGCAGTGAATGGGCAGGGAGACAAGAGACCCAGTACTTC. This translates into CASSEWAGRQETQYF.

This clonotype was recorded many times. V and J are TRBV25-1 and TRBJ2-1; 9 bases agree with TRBD1. The V segment lost 4 bases and the J segment 10 bases; nucleotides outside the gene matches: 8. This CDR3 contains 14 residues. Germline CDR1 MGHDK, CDR2 SYGVNS. In DNA form, the CDR3 reads TGTGCCAGCAGTGGCCGGACAGGGGCTGAGGAGCAGTTCTTC. It encodes CASSGRTGAEEQFF.

This clonotype was recorded at least ten times. The chain uses TRBV12-3 or TRBV12-4 and TRBJ2-1; D possibly corresponds to TRBD2 (5 bases). This CDR3 spans 13 amino acids. Trimming removed 3 bases from V and 13 bases from J, with 16 bases in between. The CDR3 is CASSFGSVDSQFF. The CDR3 DNA follows: TGTGCCAGCAGTTTTGGAAGTGTGGACTCTCAGTTCTTC.

The sample holds many counts of this clonotype. CDR3 DNA: TGTGCCAGCAGCTTAGACGGTGCCTCCTACAATGAGCAGTTCTTC. The encoded protein is CASSLDGASYNEQFF. The chain carries TRBV7-6 and TRBJ2-1, with unresolved D. The length of the CDR3 is 15 residues. With 1 base removed from V and 0 bases from J, the gap between germline ends came to 7 bases. Germline values: CDR1 SGHVS, CDR2 FNYEAQ.

This clonotype appeared many times. V usage is TRBV5-1 and J usage is TRBJ2-1, with 13 positions matching TRBD2. The germline gives CDR1 SGHRS, CDR2 YFSETQ. The CDR3 contains 15 residues. V shed 3 bases, J shed 5 bases, and the junction held 2 bases outside the gene matches. CDR3 in amino acids: CASSSGLAGDNEQFF. The CDR3 nucleotides are TGCGCCAGCAGCTCAGGACTAGCGGGGGACAATGAGCAGTTCTTC.

This chain uses TRBV5-1 with TRBJ2-3; 12 bases align to TRBD2. The length of the CDR3 is 16 residues. J was trimmed by 6 bases and V by 0 bases; bases with no gene match: 5. Germline V gives CDR1 SGHRS, CDR2 YFSETQ. This CDR3 is CASSLASGGARDTQYF. CDR3 nucleotides: TGCGCCAGCAGCTTGGCTAGCGGGGGGGCCCGGGATACGCAGTATTTT.

This clonotype was found many times. Here the CDR3 DNA reads TGTGCCAGCAGCTTTGTAGCGTGGGGAGATACGCAGTATTTT. Its translation: CASSFVAWGDTQYF. This chain joins TRBV7-6 and TRBJ2-3, with a weak D call TRBD2 (5 bases). Germline V gene sequence: CDR1 SGHVS, CDR2 FNYEAQ. The CDR3 has 14 residues. V was trimmed by 3 bases and J by 5 bases, leaving 12 bases between them.

The J gene is TRBJ1-1, the V gene TRBV29-1; D ambiguous. Germline V gene lookup returns CDR1 SQVTM and CDR2 ANQGSEA. Trimming removed 4 bases at V and 3 bases at J, with 9 bases between. The CDR3 contains 12 residues. As DNA, the CDR3 is TGCAGCGTTGGGACTGAGTACACTGAAGCTTTCTTT. Translated: CSVGTEYTEAFF.

At least ten counts were recorded for this clonotype. The CDR3 DNA is TGCGCCAGCAGCCAAGATTTCGGGGACACCCTGTTCTTC. It is translated as CASSQDFGDTLFF. The chain joins TRBV4-1 to TRBJ2-1; TRBD1 might be the D (6 bases). Between the trimmed V and J ends, which lost 0 bases and 15 bases, there was a span of 15 bases. Looked up from germline, CDR1 is MGHRA and CDR2 is YSYEKL. This CDR3 is built from 13 residues.

This clonotype was counted between two and nine times. The chain uses TRBV11-2 and TRBJ2-3, with D perhaps given as TRBD1 or TRBD2 (6 bases each). Trimming left V 1 base short and J 3 bases short, with 11 bases between. Germline CDR1 reads SGHAT; CDR2 reads FQNNGV. CDR3 length equals 15 residues. The CDR3 spells CASSLAGEETDTQYF. The CDR3 DNA reads as TGTGCCAGCAGCTTAGCAGGGGAGGAGACAGATACGCAGTATTTT. Full variable domain (missing parts from reference TRBV11-2 and TRBJ2-3): EAGVAQSPRYKIIEKRQSVAFWCNPISGHATLYWYQQILGQGPKLLIQFQNNGVVDDSQLPKDRFSAERLKGVDSTLKIQPAKLEDSAVYLCASSLAGEETDTQYFGPGTRLTVL.

This clonotype was counted many times. The chain recombines TRBV5-5 with TRBJ2-4; D tentatively fits TRBD1 or TRBD2 (5 bases each). This CDR3 has 14 amino acids. Germline V gives CDR1 SGHKS, CDR2 YYEKEE (reference sequence). Trimming took 1 base from V and 4 from J, leaving 9 bases between them. CDR3 nucleotides: TGTGCCAGCAGCTTGACAGGAGGAAAAAACATTCAGTACTTC. Protein product: CASSLTGGKNIQYF.

This clonotype was detected ten times or more. The chain has TRBV21-1 and TRBJ2-1; the table calls TRBD2, which could not be checked here. TRBV21-1 is a documented pseudogene. CDR3 length: 17 residues. In nucleotides, the CDR3 is TGTGCCAGCATCAACCGACGAGCTAGCGGGTCCTACAATGAGCAGTTCTTC. Translating it yields CASINRRASGSYNEQFF.

This clonotype was seen repeatedly, ten times or more. The chain joins TRBV5-5 to TRBJ2-2; D is possibly TRBD1 (6 bases). The CDR3 is 15 residues long. CDR1 and CDR2 (germline): SGHKS, YYEKEE (reference sequence). The V and J ends lost 3 bases and 1 base respectively, with 10 bases between them. The CDR3 region has the DNA TGTGCCAGCAGCTGGGAACAGGGGAACACCGGGGAGCTGTTTTTT. Protein: CASSWEQGNTGELFF.

At least ten counts were recorded for this clonotype. The chain recombines TRBV20-1 with TRBJ2-2; 13 nucleotides align to TRBD2. With V trimmed by 5 bases and J by 6 bases, 3 bases remained unmatched. CDR3 length equals 14 residues. Germline V lookup: CDR1 DFQATT, CDR2 SNEGSKA (reference sequence). The CDR3 DNA reads as TGCAGTGCTTCACTAGCGGGAGGGCCCGGGGAGCTGTTTTTT. Translated, it gives CSASLAGGPGELFF.

This clonotype was counted ten times or more. The chain is built from TRBV6-1 and TRBJ2-2, with D hard to call. The germline gives CDR1 MNHNS, CDR2 SASEGT. V was pared by 6 bases and J by 1 base, with 12 bases between. The CDR3 extends over 15 amino acids. The CDR3 loop is CASRATVGNTGELFF. As DNA, the CDR3 is TGTGCCAGCAGAGCTACGGTGGGGAACACCGGGGAGCTGTTTTTT.

This clonotype was counted at least ten times. V usage is TRBV5-1 and J usage is TRBJ1-4; D uncertain. Germline values: CDR1 SGHRS, CDR2 YFSETQ. Trimming took 4 bases from V and 5 from J, leaving 12 bases between them. This CDR3 contains 14 residues. CDR3 loop: CASSLGSLNEKLFF. In nucleotides, the CDR3 is TGCGCCAGCAGCCTGGGCAGCCTAAATGAAAAACTGTTTTTT. Drawing the rest from reference TRBV5-1 and TRBJ1-4, the complete variable domain is KAGVTQTPRYLIKTRGQQVTLSCSPISGHRSVSWYQQTPGQGLQFLFEYFSETQRNKGNFPGRFSGRQFSNSRSEMNVSTLELGDSALYLCASSLGSLNEKLFFGSGTQLSVL.

The chain uses TRBV3-1 and TRBJ2-7; TRBD1 is a possible D gene (5 bases). The V gene lost 1 base and the J gene lost 7 bases, with 11 bases spanning the gap. This CDR3 is 13 amino acids long. Germline values: CDR1 LGHDT, CDR2 YNNKEL (reference sequence). The DNA for the CDR3 is TGTGCCAGCAGCCAAGCCTCTAGGGGTGAGCAGTACTTC. This translates into CASSQASRGEQYF.